This T cell receptor beta chain was observed in a study of tumor and adjacent non-tumor tissue in lung cancer. The library came from three nested PCR rounds adapted from ARM-PCR protocols. TCRdb re-called the multiplex PCR reads with MiXCR, one entry per CDR3 protein. The sample records 60,000 to 80,000 distinct CDR3 sequences, approximately 71% being singletons. As to this clonotype: The target antigen is unknown. A read error may explain this, as a much larger clone is one base away.

RNA was extracted from bulk tissue without any cell sorting. This non-tumor lung sample came from over 3 cm beyond the tumor edge. General study results and limits: Higher tumor TCR diversity was associated with shorter survival.

This CDR3 contains 13 residues. V was pared by 8 bases and J by 7 bases, with 7 bases of the junction left unmatched. Germline V gene data show CDR1 as LGHNT and CDR2 as FRNRAP. The sequenced sample was distant non-tumor lung tissue. The rearrangement links TRBV12-5 to TRBJ2-3, with 9 bases aligning to TRBD2. The TCR originated in a woman aged 50 to 60 with non-small cell lung cancer. CDR3 in DNA: TGTGCTAGTAGGGCGGGAGGGGCAAATACGCAGTATTTT. It yields the protein CASRAGGANTQYF.